The 12 T cell receptor beta chains listed next were all sequenced from one sample in a study of blood T cell repertoires in COVID-19. Assay: immunoSEQ multiplex PCR; the TCRdb copy retains only in-frame clones and omits some. The data contain tens of thousands of clones, roughly four fifths of them seen just once; the ten biggest clones take up about 1.2%. Sequencing used peripheral blood. The receptors derive from a woman at least 80 years old with acute or convalescent COVID-19.

The chain employs TRBV10-3 and TRBJ2-3; a possible D gene is TRBD2 (6 bases). This CDR3 region has 14 residues. In germline, CDR1 is ENHRY, CDR2 SYGVKD. Trimming shortened V by 7 bases and J by 5 bases, and 16 bases separated the two germline ends. In nucleotides, the CDR3 is TGTGCCATCACCGACGGAGGGAGCGGAGATACGCAGTATTTT. It specifies CAITDGGSGDTQYF.

The V and J genes are TRBV28 and TRBJ1-1; 10 nucleotides align to TRBD1. The CDR3 length is 16 residues. From germline, CDR1 is MDHEN and CDR2 SYDVKM. The ends lost 5 bases at V and 3 bases at J; junction bases unmatched: 9. CDR3 sequence (DNA): TGTGCCAGCAGTCGAATAGACAGGGGGCAGGACACTGAAGCTTTCTTT. Its translation: CASSRIDRGQDTEAFF. The whole variable domain, filled in from reference TRBV28 and TRBJ1-1, reads DVKVTQSSRYLVKRTGEKVFLECVQDMDHENMFWYRQDPGLGLRLIYFSYDVKMKEKGDIPEGYSVSREKKERFSLILESASTNQTSMYLCASSRIDRGQDTEAFFGQGTRLTVV.

The J gene is TRBJ2-7, the V gene TRBV5-1; possibly TRBD1 for D (5 bases). Between the trimmed V and J ends, which lost 8 bases and 2 bases, there was a span of 23 bases. Germline values: CDR1 SGHRS, CDR2 YFSETQ. CDR3 size: 16 residues. This CDR3 is CASSPTRPGNTYEQYF. CDR3 sequence (DNA): TGCGCCAGTTCACCAACCCGGCCAGGGAACACCTACGAGCAGTACTTC.

Here the CDR3 reads CASSQITSGRPSYEQYF. The DNA of the CDR3 is TGTGCCAGCAGCCAGATTACTAGCGGGAGGCCCTCCTACGAGCAGTACTTC. The chain joins TRBV3-1 (or the pseudogene TRBV3-2) to TRBJ2-7, with 12 bases matching TRBD2. V dropped 3 bases and J dropped 0; count of bases not matched to a gene: 6. CDR3 length: 17 amino acids. Germline-derived CDR1 and CDR2 are LGHDT and YNNKEL (reference sequence).

This chain uses TRBV5-4 with TRBJ2-7, with D uncertain. This CDR3 region has 15 residues. The germline CDR1 and CDR2 sequences are SGHNT and YYREEE (reference sequence). Trimming pared 1 base from V and 3 bases from J, leaving 14 bases between. Written as DNA, the CDR3 is TGTGCCAGCAGCTTGAGGAGCGAAACGTTCTACGAGCAGTACTTC. Residues: CASSLRSETFYEQYF. Variable domain in full (rest from reference TRBV5-4 and TRBJ2-7): ETGVTQSPTHLIKTRGQQVTLRCSSQSGHNTVSWYQQALGQGPQFIFQYYREEENGRGNFPPRFSGLQFPNYSSELNVNALELDDSALYLCASSLRSETFYEQYFGPGTRLTVT.

This chain joins TRBV3-1 (or the pseudogene TRBV3-2) and TRBJ1-6; no definite D call. Trimming pared 0 bases from V and 10 bases from J, leaving 13 bases between. This CDR3 region has 15 residues. CDR1 is LGHDT, CDR2 YNNKEL, per germline (reference sequence). In DNA, the CDR3 is TGTGCCAGCAGCCAAGACGGGGTAAGAGGATCACCCCTCCACTTT. It is translated as CASSQDGVRGSPLHF.

The chain carries TRBV15 and TRBJ2-1; TRBD2 matches 16 bases. The germline CDR1 and CDR2 sequences are LNHNV and YYDKDF (reference sequence). This CDR3 spans 17 amino acids. V shed 6 bases, J shed 0 bases, and the junction held 2 bases outside the gene matches. CDR3 amino acids: CATRGTSGRVSYNEQFF. The CDR3 nucleotides are TGTGCCACCAGAGGGACTAGCGGGAGGGTCTCCTACAATGAGCAGTTCTTC.

The chain combines TRBV29-1 with TRBJ2-1; D perhaps matches TRBD2 (7 bases). V lost 6 bases to trimming and J lost 9 bases, with 18 bases between them. Germline V gene lookup returns CDR1 SQVTM and CDR2 ANQGSEA. This CDR3 region has 13 residues. The CDR3 bases are TGCAGCGTCGAAAAAGGGGGGGGTGGTGAGCAGTTCTTC. Translated: CSVEKGGGGEQFF.

The chain joins TRBV6-5 to TRBJ2-2; D is ambiguous. Trimming removed 8 bases at V and 2 bases at J, with 9 bases between. The length of the CDR3 is 13 residues. Germline CDR1 and CDR2: MNHEY and SVGAGI. The CDR3 loop reads CASGPPNTGELFF. In DNA, the CDR3 is TGTGCCAGCGGGCCCCCTAACACCGGGGAGCTGTTTTTT.

V usage is TRBV3-1 (or the pseudogene TRBV3-2) and J usage is TRBJ1-1; D remains ambiguous. The CDR3 extends over 14 amino acids. Germline CDR1 reads LGHDT; CDR2 reads YNNKEL (reference sequence). V lost 3 bases and J lost 2, with 10 bases in between. CDR3 sequence reads: CASSHGGSNTEAFF. The CDR3 nucleotides are TGTGCCAGCAGCCATGGAGGTAGTAACACTGAAGCTTTCTTT.

The chain joins TRBV18 to TRBJ2-2, with D perhaps TRBD1 (5 bases). CDR1 is KGHSH, CDR2 LQKENI, per germline. CDR3 length: 15 amino acids. The V and J ends lost 3 bases and 1 base respectively, with 9 bases between them. The CDR3 here is CASSPWQGNTGELFF. CDR3 coding DNA: TGTGCCAGCTCACCGTGGCAGGGGAACACCGGGGAGCTGTTTTTT.

The V call is TRBV28, the J call TRBJ1-1, with a tentative D call TRBD1 (6 bases). This CDR3 region has 15 residues. The germline V gene encodes CDR1 MDHEN and CDR2 SYDVKM. With 4 bases removed from V and 6 bases from J, the gap between germline ends came to 18 bases. Here the CDR3 DNA reads TGTGCCAGCAGTTATCCGAACAACAGGGTTCCTGAAGCTTTCTTT. Translation gives CASSYPNNRVPEAFF.